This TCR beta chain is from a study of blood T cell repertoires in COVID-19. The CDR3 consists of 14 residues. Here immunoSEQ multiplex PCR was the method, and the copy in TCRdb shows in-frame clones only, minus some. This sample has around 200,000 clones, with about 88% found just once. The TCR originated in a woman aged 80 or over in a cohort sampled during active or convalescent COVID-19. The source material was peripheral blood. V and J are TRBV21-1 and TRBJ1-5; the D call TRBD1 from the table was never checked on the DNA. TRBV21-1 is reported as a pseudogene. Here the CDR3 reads CARTGVTSNQPQHF. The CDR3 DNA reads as TGTGCCAGAACAGGGGTAACTAGCAATCAGCCCCAGCATTTT.